The subject of this entry is one TCR beta chain. This sample is part of a study of OX40 agonist ivuxolimab in advanced cancers. Using immunoSEQ multiplex PCR, the repertoire was profiled, and TCRdb retains in-frame clones only, with some absent. The repertoire holds about 68,000 clones, with around nine tenths as singletons. This CDR3 spans 17 amino acids. CDR1 is SGHAT and CDR2 is FQNNGV in the germline V gene. The V end lost 5 bases, the J end lost 1 base, and 17 bases lay between the germline ends. The sample was CD4+ or CD8+ T cells sorted from blood, taken in a trial of the OX40 agonist ivuxolimab. The V and J genes are TRBV11-2 and TRBJ2-2; maybe TRBD1 (5 bases). The sequence came from an adult with an advanced solid tumor such as melanoma, head and neck, liver or kidney cancer. CDR3 in DNA: TGTGCCAGCAGCCTCCTCGGCAGGGCCTTGAACACCGGGGAGCTGTTTTTT. As protein: CASSLLGRALNTGELFF.